This TCR beta chain is drawn from a study of neurological immune-mediated disorders. General study findings and limits: CDR3 amino acid sequences of expanded clones were not shared across subjects, a result suggesting private repertoires in all groups. TCR clonal expansion peaked in HTLV-1-associated myelopathy patients and was lowest in multiple sclerosis patients.

This clonotype was counted many times. The antigen remains unidentified. V gave up 2 bases and J gave up 5 bases, with 8 bases separating them. CDR1 is MNHEY, CDR2 SVGEGT, per germline. The CDR3 sequence is 13 residues long. A total of 2 million PBMCs stored at -80 degrees C provided the unsorted libraries. 5'RACE employing 10-nucleotide random UMIs yielded the cDNA. Via MiXCR, TCRdb re-called the 5' RACE reads, giving one row per CDR3 protein. The table records tens of thousands of distinct CDR3 sequences, around 16% of them present only once. Sequenced material: PBMCs. The genes are TRBV6-2 or TRBV6-3 and TRBJ2-3; possibly TRBD2 for D (5 bases). The sequence came from a man in his sixties or seventies in good health. CDR3 bases: TGTGCCAGCAGTTACAACGGGGTAGATACGCAGTATTTT. Amino acids: CASSYNGVDTQYF.